One sample yielded the 9 T cell receptor beta chains listed below, sequenced in a study of T-cell memory formation after mild COVID-19. MiXCR, run by TCRdb on the 5' RACE reads, gives a single entry per CDR3 protein. The table records approximately 100,000 distinct CDR3 sequences, over 8.5% of them present only once. Sequencing was done on a sample of PBMCs or a T cell subset sorted from them (not recorded which). The receptors come from a man between 18 and 29 years old who had mild COVID-19 (a few samples of this study predate the infection). Cell type and time point are not known.

This clonotype was counted a few times. The chain uses TRBV4-3 and TRBJ2-7, with D perhaps matching TRBD1 (5 bases). Per germline, CDR1 LGHNA and CDR2 YSLEER. Trimming took off 0 bases at V and 2 bases at J, with 14 bases between the two ends. The length of the CDR3 is 16 residues. The CDR3 DNA reads TGCGCCAGCAGCCAAGATAATACAGGACCGACCTACGAGCAGTACTTC. This sequence encodes CASSQDNTGPTYEQYF.

This clonotype was observed at least ten times. V gene TRBV6-1 combines with J gene TRBJ2-5, with 8 bases matching TRBD2. Germline V lookup: CDR1 MNHNS, CDR2 SASEGT. CDR3 length: 15 residues. J lost 1 base, V lost 2 bases, and 3 bases had no gene match. CDR3 DNA sequence: TGTGCCAGCAGTGAATCCGCGGGGGGCCAAGAGACCCAGTACTTC. Translation gives CASSESAGGQETQYF.

This clonotype was seen more than once but under ten times. The CDR3: CASSQDLEYTGELFF. The CDR3 bases are TGCGCCAGCAGCCAAGATCTGGAGTACACCGGGGAGCTGTTTTTT. J is TRBJ2-2 and V is TRBV4-1; D remains ambiguous. CDR1 MGHRA and CDR2 YSYEKL come from the germline V gene. Trimming removed 0 bases from V and 3 bases from J, with 8 bases in between. This CDR3 contains 15 residues.

The chain carries TRBV4-1 and TRBJ2-5; D may be TRBD1 or TRBD2 (5 bases each). CDR1 is MGHRA, CDR2 YSYEKL, per germline. The V end was cut by 1 base, the J end by 5 bases, with 14 bases between. The CDR3 runs to 15 residues. CDR3 in DNA: TGCGCCAGCAGCCAAGGTTGGGGGATCGACGAGACCCAGTACTTC. It yields the protein CASSQGWGIDETQYF.

This clonotype was counted at least ten times. This chain connects TRBV10-2 to TRBJ2-7; D unclear. The CDR3 has 12 amino acids. In germline, CDR1 is WSHSY, CDR2 SAAADI. Between the trimmed V and J ends, which lost 0 bases and 3 bases, there was a span of 3 bases. The CDR3 region is CASSESGYEQYF. Here the CDR3 DNA reads TGCGCCAGCAGTGAGTCTGGCTACGAGCAGTACTTC.

Details on this clonotype: The junction does not match germline at one end; this may be a read error. This chain uses TRBV29-1 with TRBJ2-6; weak D call: TRBD1 (7 bases). The CDR3 is 14 residues long. Germline V CDR1 and CDR2: SQVTM, ANQGSEA. CDR3 in amino acids: CSVYQGGGTNVLTF. The CDR3 DNA reads TGCAGCGTTTACCAGGGGGGTGGGACCAACGTCCTGACTTTC.

The chain couples TRBV6-2 or TRBV6-3 to TRBJ2-7; D is ambiguous. The CDR3 contains 9 residues. CDR1 is MNHEY and CDR2 is SVGEGT in the germline V gene. Trimming removed 8 bases from V and 7 bases from J, with 6 bases in between. Here the CDR3 DNA reads TGTGCCAGCCGCCGGGAGCAGTACTTC. Protein: CASRREQYF.

This clonotype came up a few times. The chain uses TRBV7-9 and TRBJ2-2, with D possibly called TRBD1 or TRBD2 (6 bases each). The CDR3 contains 15 residues. V was trimmed by 3 bases and J by 3 bases, leaving 11 bases between them. CDR1 is SEHNR and CDR2 is FQNEAQ in the germline V gene (reference sequence). The CDR3 sequence: CASSLGGLDTGELFF. For the CDR3, the DNA is TGTGCCAGCAGCTTGGGGGGCTTGGACACCGGGGAGCTGTTTTTT.

The rearrangement uses TRBV6-5 and TRBJ2-3, with 8 bases aligning to TRBD2. Per germline, CDR1 MNHEY and CDR2 SVGAGI. Losses at the gene ends were 2 bases for V and 3 bases for J; bases not matched to a gene: 4. The length of the CDR3 is 15 residues. CDR3 DNA sequence: TGTGCCAGCAGTTACGGTGGACTAGCTACAGATACGCAGTATTTT. Translated, it gives CASSYGGLATDTQYF.